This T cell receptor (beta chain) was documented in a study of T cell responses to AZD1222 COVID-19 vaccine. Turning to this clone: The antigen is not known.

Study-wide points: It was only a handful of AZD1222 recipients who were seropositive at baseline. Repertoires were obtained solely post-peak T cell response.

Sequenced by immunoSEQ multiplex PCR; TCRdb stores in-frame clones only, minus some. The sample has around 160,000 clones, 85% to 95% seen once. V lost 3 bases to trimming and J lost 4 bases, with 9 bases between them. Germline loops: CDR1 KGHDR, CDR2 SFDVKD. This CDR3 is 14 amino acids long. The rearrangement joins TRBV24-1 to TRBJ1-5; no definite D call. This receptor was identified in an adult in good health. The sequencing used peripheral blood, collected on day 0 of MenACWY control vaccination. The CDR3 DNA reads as TGTGCCACCAGTGATCATGGACCAAATCAGCCCCAGCATTTT. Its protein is CATSDHGPNQPQHF.